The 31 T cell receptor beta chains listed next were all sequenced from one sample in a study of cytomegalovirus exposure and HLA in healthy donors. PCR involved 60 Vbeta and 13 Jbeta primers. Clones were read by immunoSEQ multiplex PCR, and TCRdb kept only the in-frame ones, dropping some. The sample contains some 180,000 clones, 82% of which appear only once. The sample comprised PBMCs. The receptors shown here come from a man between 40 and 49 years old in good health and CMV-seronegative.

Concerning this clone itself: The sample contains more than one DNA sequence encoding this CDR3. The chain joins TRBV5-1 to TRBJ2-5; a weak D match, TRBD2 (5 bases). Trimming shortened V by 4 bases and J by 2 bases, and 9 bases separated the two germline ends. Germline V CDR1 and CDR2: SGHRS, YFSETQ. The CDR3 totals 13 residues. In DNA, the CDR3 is TGCGCCAGCAGCCCGGGATCACAAGAGACCCAGTACTTC. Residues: CASSPGSQETQYF.

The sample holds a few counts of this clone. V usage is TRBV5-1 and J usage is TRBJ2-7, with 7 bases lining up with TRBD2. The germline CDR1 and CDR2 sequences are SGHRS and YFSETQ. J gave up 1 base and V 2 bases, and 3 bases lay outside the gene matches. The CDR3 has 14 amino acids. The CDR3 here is CASSLDGGSYEQYF. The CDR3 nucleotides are TGCGCCAGCAGCTTAGACGGGGGGTCCTACGAGCAGTACTTC.

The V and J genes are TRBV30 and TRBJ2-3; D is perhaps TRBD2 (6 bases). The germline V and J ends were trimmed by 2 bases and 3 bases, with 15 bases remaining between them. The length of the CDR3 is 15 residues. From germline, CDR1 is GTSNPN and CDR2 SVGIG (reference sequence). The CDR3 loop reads CAWSTRDFITDTQYF. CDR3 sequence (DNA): TGTGCCTGGAGTACCCGGGACTTTATAACAGATACGCAGTATTTT.

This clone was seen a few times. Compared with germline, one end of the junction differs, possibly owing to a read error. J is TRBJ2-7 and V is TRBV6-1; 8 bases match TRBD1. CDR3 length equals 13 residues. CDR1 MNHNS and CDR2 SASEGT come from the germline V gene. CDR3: CASREDRGYEQYF. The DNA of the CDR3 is TGTGCCAGCAGGGAAGACAGGGGCTACGAGCAGTACTTC.

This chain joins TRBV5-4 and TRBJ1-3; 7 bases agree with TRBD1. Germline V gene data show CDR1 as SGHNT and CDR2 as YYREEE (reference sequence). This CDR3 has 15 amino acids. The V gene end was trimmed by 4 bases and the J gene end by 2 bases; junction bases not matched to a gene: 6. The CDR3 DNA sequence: TGTGCCAGCAGCCTCGGACAGGATGCTGGAAACACCATATATTTT. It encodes CASSLGQDAGNTIYF.

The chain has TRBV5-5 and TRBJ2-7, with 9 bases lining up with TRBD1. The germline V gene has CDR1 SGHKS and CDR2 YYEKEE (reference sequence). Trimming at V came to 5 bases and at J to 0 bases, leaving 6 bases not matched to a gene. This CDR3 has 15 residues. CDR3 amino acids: CASSRTGEISYEQYF. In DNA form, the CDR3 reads TGTGCCAGCAGTCGGACAGGGGAGATCTCCTACGAGCAGTACTTC. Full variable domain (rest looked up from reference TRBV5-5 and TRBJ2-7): DAGVTQSPTHLIKTRGQQVTLRCSPISGHKSVSWYQQVLGQGPQFIFQYYEKEERGRGNFPDRFSARQFPNYSSELNVNALLLGDSALYLCASSRTGEISYEQYFGPGTRLTVT.

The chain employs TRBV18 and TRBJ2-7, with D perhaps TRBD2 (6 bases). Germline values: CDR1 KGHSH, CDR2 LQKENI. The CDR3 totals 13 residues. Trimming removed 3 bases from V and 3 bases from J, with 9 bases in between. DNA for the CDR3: TGTGCCAGCTCACCTACCGGGGGCTACGAGCAGTACTTC. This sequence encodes CASSPTGGYEQYF.

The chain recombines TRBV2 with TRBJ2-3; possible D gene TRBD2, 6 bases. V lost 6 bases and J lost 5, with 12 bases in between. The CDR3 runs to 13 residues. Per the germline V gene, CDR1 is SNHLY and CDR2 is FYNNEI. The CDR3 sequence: CASSGGVGDTQYF. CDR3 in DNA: TGTGCCAGCAGCGGCGGGGTTGGAGATACGCAGTATTTT.

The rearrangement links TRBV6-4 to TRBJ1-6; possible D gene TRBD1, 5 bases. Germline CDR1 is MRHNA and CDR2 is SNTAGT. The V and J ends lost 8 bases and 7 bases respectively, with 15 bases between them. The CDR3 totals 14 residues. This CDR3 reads CASSISPGNSPLHF. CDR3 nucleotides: TGTGCCAGCTCGATTAGTCCAGGGAATTCACCCCTCCACTTT.

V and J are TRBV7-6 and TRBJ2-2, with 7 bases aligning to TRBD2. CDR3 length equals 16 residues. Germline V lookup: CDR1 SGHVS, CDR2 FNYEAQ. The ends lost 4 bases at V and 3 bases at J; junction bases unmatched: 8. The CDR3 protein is CASSSKGLTHTGELFF. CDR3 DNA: TGTGCCAGCAGCTCCAAGGGACTAACCCACACCGGGGAGCTGTTTTTT.

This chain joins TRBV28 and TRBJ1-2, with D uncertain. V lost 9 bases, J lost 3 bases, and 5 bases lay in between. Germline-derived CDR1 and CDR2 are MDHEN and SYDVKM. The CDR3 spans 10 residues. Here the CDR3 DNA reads TGTGCCAGTGCGTACTATGGCTACACCTTC. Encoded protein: CASAYYGYTF.

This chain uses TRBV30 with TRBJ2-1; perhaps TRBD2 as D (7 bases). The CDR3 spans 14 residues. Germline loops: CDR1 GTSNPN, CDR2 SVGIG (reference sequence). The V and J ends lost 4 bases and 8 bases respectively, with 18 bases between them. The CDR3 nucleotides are TGTGCCTGGACCCGAAGGGGGGGTGGCGATGAGCAGTTCTTC. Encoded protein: CAWTRRGGGDEQFF.

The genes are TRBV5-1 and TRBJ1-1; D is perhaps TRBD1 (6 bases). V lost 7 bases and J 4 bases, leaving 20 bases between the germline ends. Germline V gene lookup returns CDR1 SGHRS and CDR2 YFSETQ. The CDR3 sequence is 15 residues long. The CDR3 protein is CASQPAQGRATEAFF. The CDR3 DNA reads TGCGCCAGCCAACCCGCCCAGGGGAGGGCCACTGAAGCTTTCTTT.

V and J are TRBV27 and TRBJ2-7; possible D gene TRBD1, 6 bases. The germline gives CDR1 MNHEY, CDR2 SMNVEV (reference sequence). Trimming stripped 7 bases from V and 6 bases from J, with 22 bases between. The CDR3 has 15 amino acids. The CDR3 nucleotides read TGTGCCAGCACCTTAGGGGACACAGAAGGGTTCGAGCAGTACTTC. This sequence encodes CASTLGDTEGFEQYF.

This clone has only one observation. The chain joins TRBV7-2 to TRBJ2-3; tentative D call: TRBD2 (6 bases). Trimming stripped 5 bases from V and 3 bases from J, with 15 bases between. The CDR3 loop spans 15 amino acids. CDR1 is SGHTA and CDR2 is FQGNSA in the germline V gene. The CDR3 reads CASSPGVATTDTQYF. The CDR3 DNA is TGTGCCAGCAGCCCGGGGGTAGCCACTACAGATACGCAGTATTTT.

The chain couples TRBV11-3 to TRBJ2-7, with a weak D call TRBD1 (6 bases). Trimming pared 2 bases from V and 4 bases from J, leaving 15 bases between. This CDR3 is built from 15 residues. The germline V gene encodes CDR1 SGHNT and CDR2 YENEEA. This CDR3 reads CASSLLRTAGYEQYF. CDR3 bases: TGTGCCAGCAGCTTACTACGGACAGCCGGGTACGAGCAGTACTTC.

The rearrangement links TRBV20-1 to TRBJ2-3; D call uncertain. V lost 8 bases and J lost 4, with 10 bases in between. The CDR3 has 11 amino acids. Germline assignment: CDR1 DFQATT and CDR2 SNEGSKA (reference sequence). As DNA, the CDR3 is TGCAGTCCTTTTTCGTCAGATACGCAGTATTTT. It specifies CSPFSSDTQYF.

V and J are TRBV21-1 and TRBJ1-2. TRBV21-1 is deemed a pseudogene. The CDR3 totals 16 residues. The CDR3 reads CASSKWEGTISYGYTF. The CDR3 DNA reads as TGTGCCAGCAGCAAGTGGGAGGGGACAATCAGCTATGGCTACACCTTC.

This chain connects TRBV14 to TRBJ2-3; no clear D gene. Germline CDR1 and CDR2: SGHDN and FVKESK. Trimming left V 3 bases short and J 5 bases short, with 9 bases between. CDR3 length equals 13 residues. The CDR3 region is CASSQHPGDTQYF. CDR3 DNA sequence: TGTGCCAGCAGCCAGCATCCGGGAGATACGCAGTATTTT.

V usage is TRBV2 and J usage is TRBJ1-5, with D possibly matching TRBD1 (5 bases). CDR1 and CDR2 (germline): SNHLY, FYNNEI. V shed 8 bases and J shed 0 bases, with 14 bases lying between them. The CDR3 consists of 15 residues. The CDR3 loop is CASAQLQVSNQPQHF. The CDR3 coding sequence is TGTGCCAGCGCTCAGCTACAGGTTAGCAATCAGCCCCAGCATTTT.

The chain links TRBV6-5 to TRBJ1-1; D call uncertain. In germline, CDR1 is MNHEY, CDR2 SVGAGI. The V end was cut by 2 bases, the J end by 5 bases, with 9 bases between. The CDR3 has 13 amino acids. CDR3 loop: CASSYARRTEAFF. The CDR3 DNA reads TGTGCCAGCAGTTACGCCAGGAGGACTGAAGCTTTCTTT.

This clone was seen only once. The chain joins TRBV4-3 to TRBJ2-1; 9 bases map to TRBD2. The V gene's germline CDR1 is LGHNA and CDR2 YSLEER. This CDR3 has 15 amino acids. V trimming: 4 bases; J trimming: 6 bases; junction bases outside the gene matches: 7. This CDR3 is CASSPRTSVRNEQFF. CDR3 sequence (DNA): TGCGCCAGCAGCCCCCGGACTAGCGTACGCAATGAGCAGTTCTTC.

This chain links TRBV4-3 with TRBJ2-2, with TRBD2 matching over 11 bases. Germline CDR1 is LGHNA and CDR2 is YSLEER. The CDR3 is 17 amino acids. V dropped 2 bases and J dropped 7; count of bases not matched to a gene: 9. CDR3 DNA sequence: TGCGCCAGCAGCCAACAGATAGCGGGGGGGCGCGGCGGGGAGCTGTTTTTT. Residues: CASSQQIAGGRGGELFF.

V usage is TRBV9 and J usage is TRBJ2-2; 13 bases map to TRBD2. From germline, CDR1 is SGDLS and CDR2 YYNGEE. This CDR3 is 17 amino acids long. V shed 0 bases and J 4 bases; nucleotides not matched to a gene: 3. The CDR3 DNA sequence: TGTGCCAGCAGCGTAGGAGGACTAGCGGGGGTCACCGGGGAGCTGTTTTTT. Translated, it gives CASSVGGLAGVTGELFF.

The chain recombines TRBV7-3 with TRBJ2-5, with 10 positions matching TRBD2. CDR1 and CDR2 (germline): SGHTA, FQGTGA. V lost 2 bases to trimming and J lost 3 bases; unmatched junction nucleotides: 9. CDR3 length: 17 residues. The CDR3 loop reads CASSLVASGGGKETQYF. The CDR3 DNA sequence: TGTGCCAGCAGCTTAGTCGCTAGCGGGGGAGGAAAAGAGACCCAGTACTTC.

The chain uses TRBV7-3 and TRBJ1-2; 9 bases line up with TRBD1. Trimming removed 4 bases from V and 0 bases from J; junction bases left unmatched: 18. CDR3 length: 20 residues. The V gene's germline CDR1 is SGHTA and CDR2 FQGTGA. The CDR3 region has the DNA TGTGCCAGCAGCTCCCAGACTATGGTCGACAGGGGGTCAGCTAACTATGGCTACACCTTC. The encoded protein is CASSSQTMVDRGSANYGYTF.

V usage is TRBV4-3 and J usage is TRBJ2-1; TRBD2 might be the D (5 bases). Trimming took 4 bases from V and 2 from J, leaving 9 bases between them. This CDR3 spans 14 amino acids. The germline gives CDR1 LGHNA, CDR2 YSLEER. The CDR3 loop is CASSRAGTYNEQFF. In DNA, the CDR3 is TGCGCCAGCAGCCGGGCGGGCACCTACAATGAGCAGTTCTTC.

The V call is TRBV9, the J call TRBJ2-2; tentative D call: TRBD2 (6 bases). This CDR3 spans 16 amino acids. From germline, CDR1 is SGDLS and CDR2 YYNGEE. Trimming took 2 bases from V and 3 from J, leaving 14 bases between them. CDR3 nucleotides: TGTGCCAGCAGCGTCAGAAGCCGGGACTACACCGGGGAGCTGTTTTTT. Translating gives CASSVRSRDYTGELFF. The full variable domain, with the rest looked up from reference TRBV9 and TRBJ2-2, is DSGVTQTPKHLITATGQRVTLRCSPRSGDLSVYWYQQSLDQGLQFLIQYYNGEERAKGNILERFSAQQFPDLHSELNLSSLELGDSALYFCASSVRSRDYTGELFFGEGSRLTVL.

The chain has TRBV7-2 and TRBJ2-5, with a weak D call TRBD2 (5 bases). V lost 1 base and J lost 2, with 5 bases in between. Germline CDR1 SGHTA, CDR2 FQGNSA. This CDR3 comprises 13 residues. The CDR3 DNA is TGTGCCAGCAGCTTAGGGACTCAAGAGACCCAGTACTTC. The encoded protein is CASSLGTQETQYF.

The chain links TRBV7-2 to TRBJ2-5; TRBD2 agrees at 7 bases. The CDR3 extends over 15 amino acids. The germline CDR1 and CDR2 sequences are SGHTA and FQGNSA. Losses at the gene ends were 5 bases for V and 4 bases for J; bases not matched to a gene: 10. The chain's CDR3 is CASSLLGGAGETQYF. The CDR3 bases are TGTGCCAGCAGCCTACTGGGAGGGGCCGGAGAGACCCAGTACTTC.

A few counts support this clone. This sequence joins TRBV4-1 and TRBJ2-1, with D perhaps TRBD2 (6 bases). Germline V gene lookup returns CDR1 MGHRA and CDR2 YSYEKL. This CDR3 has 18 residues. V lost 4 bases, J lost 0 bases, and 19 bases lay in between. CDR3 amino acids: CASSRTGTGLTSYNEQFF. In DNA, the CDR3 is TGCGCCAGCAGCCGGACCGGGACTGGCCTGACCTCCTACAATGAGCAGTTCTTC.